The 23 T cell receptor beta chains below were found in one sample sequenced in a study of cytomegalovirus exposure and HLA in healthy donors. The primer mix had 60 Vbeta and 13 Jbeta primers. The protocol was immunoSEQ multiplex PCR, while the TCRdb copy is restricted to in-frame clones and leaves out a portion. The sample consists of about 160,000 clones, roughly 88% of them appearing once. The sequencing input was PBMCs. Receptors originate from a woman in her late teens or twenties in good health and CMV-seronegative.

The CDR3 spells CASGSATSSGGFYSTDTQYF. The CDR3 DNA reads as TGTGCTAGTGGTTCCGCAACGTCTAGCGGGGGGTTCTATAGCACAGATACGCAGTATTTT. The chain uses TRBV12-5 and TRBJ2-3; 11 bases line up with TRBD2. The V and J ends lost 4 bases and 0 bases, in that order; junction bases with no gene match: 15. Germline CDR1 reads LGHNT; CDR2 reads FRNRAP. This CDR3 contains 20 residues.

This clone came up a few times. The gene calls are TRBV19 and TRBJ1-1, with 10 nucleotides matching TRBD1. Germline lookup yields CDR1 LNHDA and CDR2 SQIVND (reference sequence). CDR3 length: 20 residues. Trimming took 5 bases from V and 1 from J; bases not matched to a gene: 19. The CDR3 DNA sequence: TGTGCCAGTAGTCTTGGCCGGGGACAGGGGATAGTTCGTTCGAACACTGAAGCTTTCTTT. Translation: CASSLGRGQGIVRSNTEAFF.

The genes are TRBV10-3 and TRBJ2-1; 8 nucleotides line up with TRBD2. Germline V gene data show CDR1 as ENHRY and CDR2 as SYGVKD. Germline trimming cut 2 bases from V and 8 bases from J; bases unmatched to any gene: 8. The CDR3 covers 15 residues. The CDR3 DNA sequence: TGTGCCATCAGTGAGGGTGGCGGGGGGCTGGATGAGCAGTTCTTC. Protein sequence: CAISEGGGGLDEQFF.

V and J are TRBV6-6 and TRBJ2-2, with D maybe TRBD2 (6 bases). CDR1 and CDR2 (germline): MNHNY, SVGAGI (reference sequence). This CDR3 is 16 amino acids long. Trimming removed 4 bases at V and 1 base at J, with 13 bases between. This CDR3 is CASSFPVGLNTGELFF. The CDR3 nucleotides are TGTGCCAGCAGTTTCCCCGTGGGACTGAACACCGGGGAGCTGTTTTTT.

This clone was observed a handful of times. The chain employs TRBV30 and TRBJ1-3, with a weak D call TRBD1 (5 bases). CDR3 length: 15 residues. Trimming shortened V by 0 bases and J by 4 bases, and 13 bases separated the two germline ends. In germline, CDR1 is GTSNPN, CDR2 SVGIG (reference sequence). CDR3 sequence (DNA): TGTGCCTGGAGTGTCGGGGACTTCGGGGGAAACACCATATATTTT. Its protein is CAWSVGDFGGNTIYF.

The rearrangement links TRBV4-2 to TRBJ1-4, with D tentatively TRBD1 (5 bases). The germline V gene has CDR1 LGHNA and CDR2 YNFKEQ. Trimming left V 8 bases short and J 4 bases short, with 11 bases between. This CDR3 has 13 residues. CDR3 protein: CASHRGLNEKLFF. CDR3 DNA sequence: TGTGCCAGCCACCGGGGACTTAATGAAAAACTGTTTTTT.

The chain employs TRBV10-2 and TRBJ2-3, with TRBD2 identical over 10 bases. This CDR3 comprises 17 residues. The germline gives CDR1 WSHSY, CDR2 SAAADI. J lost 6 bases, V lost 6 bases, and 15 bases had no gene match. CDR3 residues: CASRKVAGGGGGDTQYF. The CDR3, as DNA: TGCGCCAGCAGAAAAGTAGCGGGGGGCGGGGGAGGGGATACGCAGTATTTT.

About this clone itself: The same CDR3 arises from other DNA sequences in this sample as well. The V and J genes are TRBV28 and TRBJ1-2; D is uncertain. The CDR3 runs to 11 residues. The germline gives CDR1 MDHEN, CDR2 SYDVKM. Trimming shortened V by 3 bases and J by 7 bases, and 6 bases separated the two germline ends. The CDR3 DNA reads TGTGCCAGCAGTTTGCGGGCTGGCTACACCTTC. The encoded protein is CASSLRAGYTF.

This clone showed up just once. The chain combines TRBV4-2 with TRBJ1-1; TRBD1 matches 7 bases. V was clipped by 1 base and J by 3 bases; unmatched bases: 2. The V gene's germline CDR1 is LGHNA and CDR2 YNFKEQ. The CDR3 totals 14 residues. CDR3 DNA sequence: TGTGCCAGCAGCCAAGCAGGGGGGTACACTGAAGCTTTCTTT. Protein: CASSQAGGYTEAFF.

V is TRBV30 and J is TRBJ1-5; TRBD1 is a possible D gene (6 bases). Per the germline V gene, CDR1 is GTSNPN and CDR2 is SVGIG (reference sequence). V was shortened by 2 bases and J by 3 bases, with 11 bases between the two germline ends. This CDR3 has 14 amino acids. For the CDR3, the DNA is TGTGCCTGGAGTCTGGACAGTCACAATCAGCCCCAGCATTTT. It encodes CAWSLDSHNQPQHF.

The chain has TRBV19 and TRBJ1-6; D gene unclear. The V and J ends lost 1 base and 7 bases respectively, with 11 bases between them. The CDR3 is 15 amino acids. Germline CDR1 LNHDA, CDR2 SQIVND (reference sequence). The CDR3 sequence is CASSIARASNSPLHF. CDR3 coding DNA: TGTGCCAGTAGTATAGCGAGGGCGTCGAATTCACCCCTCCACTTT.

The V gene is TRBV27, the J gene TRBJ2-2, with 8 bases identical to TRBD1. V was pared by 3 bases and J by 0 bases, with 9 bases of the junction left unmatched. From germline, CDR1 is MNHEY and CDR2 SMNVEV (reference sequence). This CDR3 spans 18 amino acids. CDR3 in amino acids: CASSLRPGGKTNTGELFF. CDR3 coding DNA: TGTGCCAGCAGTTTGCGGCCAGGGGGCAAAACGAACACCGGGGAGCTGTTTTTT.

This chain links TRBV6-6 with TRBJ1-2; tentative D call: TRBD1 (5 bases). CDR1 and CDR2 (germline): MNHNY, SVGAGI (reference sequence). Trimming left V 2 bases short and J 11 bases short, with 15 bases between. CDR3 length equals 13 residues. Here the CDR3 DNA reads TGTGCCAGCAGTTACATCGTCGAGCGGGGGTACACCTTC. It is translated as CASSYIVERGYTF.

This chain uses TRBV11-2 with TRBJ2-7, with a weak D call TRBD2 (6 bases). Germline values: CDR1 SGHAT, CDR2 FQNNGV. The ends were cut back, 6 bases at V and 6 bases at J, with 18 bases in the middle. This CDR3 comprises 14 residues. CDR3 loop: CASRAPGGAAEQYF. The DNA of the CDR3 is TGTGCCAGCAGGGCGCCAGGAGGGGCTGCCGAGCAGTACTTC.

V is TRBV4-2 and J is TRBJ1-2; D not resolved. CDR1 is LGHNA, CDR2 YNFKEQ, per germline. This CDR3 has 15 amino acids. V gave up 3 bases and J gave up 8 bases, with 19 bases separating them. The DNA for the CDR3 is TGTGCCAGCAGCCAGTATCATACTTCTTCAGGAGGCTACACCTTC. This encodes CASSQYHTSSGGYTF.

The V gene is TRBV2, the J gene TRBJ1-5; D might be TRBD1 (5 bases). The CDR3 is 14 amino acids. Germline assignment: CDR1 SNHLY and CDR2 FYNNEI. The germline V and J ends were trimmed by 3 bases and 7 bases, with 13 bases remaining between them. CDR3 region: CASSEEGLGQPQHF. CDR3 DNA: TGTGCCAGCAGTGAGGAGGGGCTTGGGCAGCCCCAGCATTTT.

V and J are TRBV7-6 and TRBJ2-7, with 11 bases lining up with TRBD1. The V gene end was trimmed by 6 bases and the J gene end by 6 bases; junction bases not matched to a gene: 7. The CDR3 runs 14 residues. Germline V gene lookup returns CDR1 SGHVS and CDR2 FNYEAQ. The CDR3 is CASRDRGRGSEQYF. DNA of the CDR3: TGTGCCAGCAGGGACAGGGGGCGCGGCAGCGAGCAGTACTTC.

The rearrangement uses TRBV6-5 and TRBJ1-1; D is possibly TRBD1 (5 bases). The CDR3 is made up of 15 amino acids. From germline, CDR1 is MNHEY and CDR2 SVGAGI. V shed 5 bases and J shed 1 base, with 14 bases lying between them. CDR3 in amino acids: CASSAITGGNTEAFF. CDR3 nucleotides: TGTGCCAGCAGTGCCATAACAGGTGGGAACACTGAAGCTTTCTTT.

The chain couples TRBV27 to TRBJ2-1, with D maybe TRBD1 (6 bases). CDR3 length equals 15 residues. In germline, CDR1 is MNHEY, CDR2 SMNVEV (reference sequence). Trimming shortened V by 7 bases and J by 4 bases, and 17 bases separated the two germline ends. The CDR3 region is CASTPTRTAYNEQFF. Here the CDR3 DNA reads TGTGCCAGCACCCCCACCCGGACAGCGTACAATGAGCAGTTCTTC.

This clone was recorded once. This rearrangement joins TRBV7-9 to TRBJ2-3; tentative D call: TRBD1 (6 bases). The CDR3 runs 15 residues. Germline CDR1 SEHNR, CDR2 FQNEAQ (reference sequence). Trimming removed 4 bases at V and 2 bases at J, with 13 bases between. The CDR3 is CASSSQQGFTDTQYF. Here the CDR3 DNA reads TGTGCCAGCAGCTCCCAACAGGGATTCACAGATACGCAGTATTTT.

This clone was seen more than once but under ten times. J is TRBJ1-6 and V is TRBV2, with no clear D. The V end lost 3 bases, the J end lost 0 bases, and 12 bases lay between the germline ends. This CDR3 region has 17 residues. Germline CDR1 reads SNHLY; CDR2 reads FYNNEI. The CDR3 sequence is CASSETQKSSYNSPLHF. The CDR3 bases are TGTGCCAGCAGTGAGACACAAAAGAGCTCCTATAATTCACCCCTCCACTTT.

This CDR3 reads CASSLRGRDQPQHF. The CDR3 region has the DNA TGTGCCAGCAGCCTGCGGGGACGGGATCAGCCCCAGCATTTT. The rearrangement links TRBV5-6 to TRBJ1-5, with D tentatively TRBD1 (5 bases). Looked up from germline, CDR1 is SGHDT and CDR2 is YYEEEE. The CDR3 is 14 residues long. The V end lost 4 bases, the J end lost 5 bases, and 13 bases lay between the germline ends.

The rearrangement links TRBV7-9 to TRBJ1-2; 8 bases line up with TRBD1. Germline loops: CDR1 SEHNR, CDR2 FQNEAQ (reference sequence). This CDR3 spans 14 amino acids. J gave up 4 bases and V 3 bases, and 4 bases lay outside the gene matches. CDR3 region: CASSLATGGYGYTF. The CDR3 coding sequence is TGTGCCAGCAGCTTGGCCACAGGGGGCTATGGCTACACCTTC.